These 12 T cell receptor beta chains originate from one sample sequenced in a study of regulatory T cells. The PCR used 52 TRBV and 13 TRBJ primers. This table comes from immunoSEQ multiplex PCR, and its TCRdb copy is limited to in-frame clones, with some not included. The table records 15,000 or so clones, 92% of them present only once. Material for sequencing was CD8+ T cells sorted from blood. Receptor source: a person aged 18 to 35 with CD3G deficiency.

CDR3 in amino acids: CASSLNRDLEKYF. CDR3 DNA sequence: TGTGCCAGCAGCTTGAACCGGGACCTTGAGAAATATTTT. The V and J genes are TRBV7-6 and TRBJ2-3, with D tentatively TRBD1 or TRBD2 (5 bases each). The germline V and J ends were trimmed by 3 bases and 15 bases, with 19 bases remaining between them. The CDR3 covers 13 residues. Germline assignment: CDR1 SGHVS and CDR2 FNYEAQ.

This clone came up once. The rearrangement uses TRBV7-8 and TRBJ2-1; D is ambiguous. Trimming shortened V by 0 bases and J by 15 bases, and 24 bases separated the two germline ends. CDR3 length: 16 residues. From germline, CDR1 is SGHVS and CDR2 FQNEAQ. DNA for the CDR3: TGTGCCAGCAGCTTAGCTCCCGGTAGCAGACCCGAGAATGGGTTCTTC. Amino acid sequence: CASSLAPGSRPENGFF.

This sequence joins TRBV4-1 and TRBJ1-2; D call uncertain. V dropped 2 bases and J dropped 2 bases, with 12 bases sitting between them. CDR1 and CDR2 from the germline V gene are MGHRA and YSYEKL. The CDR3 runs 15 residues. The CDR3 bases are TGCGCCAGCAGCCAACCGGGTCAGCTCAACTATGGCTACACCTTC. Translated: CASSQPGQLNYGYTF.

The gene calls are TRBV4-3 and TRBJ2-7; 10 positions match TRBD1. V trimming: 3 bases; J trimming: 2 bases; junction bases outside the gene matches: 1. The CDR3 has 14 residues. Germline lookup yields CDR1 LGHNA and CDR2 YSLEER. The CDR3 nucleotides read TGCGCCAGCAGCCACGGGACAGGGGCCTACGAGCAGTACTTC. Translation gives CASSHGTGAYEQYF.

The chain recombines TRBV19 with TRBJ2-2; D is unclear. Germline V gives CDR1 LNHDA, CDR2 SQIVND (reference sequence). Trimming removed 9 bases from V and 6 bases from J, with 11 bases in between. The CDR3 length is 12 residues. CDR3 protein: CASRLSPGELFF. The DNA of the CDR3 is TGTGCCAGCCGGCTGTCCCCCGGGGAGCTGTTTTTT.

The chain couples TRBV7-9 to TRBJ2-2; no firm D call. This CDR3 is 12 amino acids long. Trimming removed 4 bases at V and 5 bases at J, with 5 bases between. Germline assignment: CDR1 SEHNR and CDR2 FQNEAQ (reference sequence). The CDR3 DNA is TGTGCCAGCAGCTGGGGTACCGGGGAGCTGTTTTTT. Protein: CASSWGTGELFF.

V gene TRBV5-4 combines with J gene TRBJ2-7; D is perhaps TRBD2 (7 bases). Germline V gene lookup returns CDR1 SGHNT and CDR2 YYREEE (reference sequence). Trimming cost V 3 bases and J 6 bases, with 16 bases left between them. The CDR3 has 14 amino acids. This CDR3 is CASSSGGLIGEQYF. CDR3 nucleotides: TGTGCCAGCAGCTCGGGGGGCCTAATCGGCGAGCAGTACTTC. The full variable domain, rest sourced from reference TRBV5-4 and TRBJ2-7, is ETGVTQSPTHLIKTRGQQVTLRCSSQSGHNTVSWYQQALGQGPQFIFQYYREEENGRGNFPPRFSGLQFPNYSSELNVNALELDDSALYLCASSSGGLIGEQYFGPGTRLTVT.

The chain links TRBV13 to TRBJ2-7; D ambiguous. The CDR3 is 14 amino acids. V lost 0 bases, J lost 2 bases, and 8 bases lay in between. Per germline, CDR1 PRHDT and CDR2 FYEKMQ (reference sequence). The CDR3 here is CASSLGTYAYEQYF. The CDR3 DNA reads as TGTGCCAGCAGCTTAGGGACTTATGCCTACGAGCAGTACTTC.

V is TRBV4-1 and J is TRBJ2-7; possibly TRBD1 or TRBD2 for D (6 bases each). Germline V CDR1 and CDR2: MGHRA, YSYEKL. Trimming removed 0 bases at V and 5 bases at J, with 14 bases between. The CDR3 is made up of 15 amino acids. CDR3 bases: TGCGCCAGCAGCCAAGAGCCGGGGGCTGGCGACGAGCAGTACTTC. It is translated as CASSQEPGAGDEQYF.

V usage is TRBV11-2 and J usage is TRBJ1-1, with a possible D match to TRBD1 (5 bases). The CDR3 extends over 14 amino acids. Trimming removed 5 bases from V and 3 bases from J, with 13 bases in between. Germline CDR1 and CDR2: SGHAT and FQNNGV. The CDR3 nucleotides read TGTGCCAGCAGCGCCAGGAGAGGGGACACTGAAGCTTTCTTT. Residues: CASSARRGDTEAFF.

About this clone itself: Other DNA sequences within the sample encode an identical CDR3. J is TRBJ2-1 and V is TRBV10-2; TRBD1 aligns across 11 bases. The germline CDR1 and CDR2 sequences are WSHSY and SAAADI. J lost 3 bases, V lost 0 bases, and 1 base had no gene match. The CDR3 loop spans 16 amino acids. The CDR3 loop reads CASSESGTGGYNEQFF. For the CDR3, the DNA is TGCGCCAGCAGTGAGTCGGGGACAGGGGGCTACAATGAGCAGTTCTTC.

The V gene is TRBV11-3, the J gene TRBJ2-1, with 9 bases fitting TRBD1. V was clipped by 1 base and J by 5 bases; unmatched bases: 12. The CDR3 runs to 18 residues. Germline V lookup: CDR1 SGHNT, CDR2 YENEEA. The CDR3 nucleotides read TGTGCCAGCAGCTTAGGTGCGGGACAGGGCGGATTAGACAATGAGCAGTTCTTC. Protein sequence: CASSLGAGQGGLDNEQFF.